This T cell receptor (beta chain) is drawn from a study of OX40 agonist ivuxolimab in advanced cancers. As for the study in general: The study reported partial responses in three patients: one hepatocellular carcinoma, two cutaneous melanoma. Study conclusions and caveats: Expanded clones were, on average, more numerous in CD8+ T cells than in CD4+. Not determined was the antigen specificity of the expanded peripheral T cells. At doses 0.1 to 3.0 mg/kg, CD4+ and CD8+ clones expanded.

Notes on this clone: Its specificity is not known.

Using immunoSEQ multiplex PCR, the repertoire was profiled, and TCRdb retains in-frame clones only, with some absent. The profile shows tens of thousands of clones, approximately 90% of them singletons. The input for sequencing was CD4+ or CD8+ T cells sorted from blood, taken in a trial of the OX40 agonist ivuxolimab. The sequence was obtained from an adult with an advanced solid tumor such as melanoma, head and neck, liver or kidney cancer.

This chain's CDR3 is CASSPRRDPPRTGELFF. In nucleotides, the CDR3 is TGTGCCAGCAGCCCGCGGCGGGACCCTCCGCGGACCGGGGAGCTGTTTTTT. The gene calls are TRBV27 and TRBJ2-2; a weak D match, TRBD2 (6 bases). Per germline, CDR1 MNHEY and CDR2 SMNVEV (reference sequence). The CDR3 is 17 amino acids. V was trimmed by 6 bases and J by 5 bases, leaving 22 bases between them.